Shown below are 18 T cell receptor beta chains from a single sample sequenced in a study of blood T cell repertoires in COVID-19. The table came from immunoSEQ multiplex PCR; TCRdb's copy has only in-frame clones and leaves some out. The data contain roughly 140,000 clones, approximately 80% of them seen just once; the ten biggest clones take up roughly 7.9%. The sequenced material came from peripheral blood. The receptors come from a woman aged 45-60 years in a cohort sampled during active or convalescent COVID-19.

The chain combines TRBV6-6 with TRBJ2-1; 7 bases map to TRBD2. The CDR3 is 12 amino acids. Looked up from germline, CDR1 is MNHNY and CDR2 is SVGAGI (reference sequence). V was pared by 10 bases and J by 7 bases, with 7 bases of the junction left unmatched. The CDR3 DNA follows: TGTGCCACCCGCGGGGGAGGAAATGAGCAGTTCTTC. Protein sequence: CATRGGGNEQFF.

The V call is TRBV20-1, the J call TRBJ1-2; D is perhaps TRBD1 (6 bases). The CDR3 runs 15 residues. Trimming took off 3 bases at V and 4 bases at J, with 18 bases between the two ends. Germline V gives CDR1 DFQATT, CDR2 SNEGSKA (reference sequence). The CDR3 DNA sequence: TGCAGTGCTAGTTACGCAGGGGATGGTATCTATGGCTACACCTTC. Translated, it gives CSASYAGDGIYGYTF.

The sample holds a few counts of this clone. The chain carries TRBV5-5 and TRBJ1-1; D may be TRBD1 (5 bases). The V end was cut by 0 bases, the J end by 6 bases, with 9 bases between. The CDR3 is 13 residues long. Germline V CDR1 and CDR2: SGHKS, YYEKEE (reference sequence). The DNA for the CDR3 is TGTGCCAGCAGCTTGGAGTGGGGCGCTGAAGCTTTCTTT. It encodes CASSLEWGAEAFF.

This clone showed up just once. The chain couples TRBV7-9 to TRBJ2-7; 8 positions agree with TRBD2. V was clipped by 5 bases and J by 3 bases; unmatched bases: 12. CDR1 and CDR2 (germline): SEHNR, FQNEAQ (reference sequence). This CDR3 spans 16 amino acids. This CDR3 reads CASSPPRGTRFYEQYF. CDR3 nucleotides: TGTGCCAGCAGCCCTCCTAGGGGGACTAGATTCTACGAGCAGTACTTC.

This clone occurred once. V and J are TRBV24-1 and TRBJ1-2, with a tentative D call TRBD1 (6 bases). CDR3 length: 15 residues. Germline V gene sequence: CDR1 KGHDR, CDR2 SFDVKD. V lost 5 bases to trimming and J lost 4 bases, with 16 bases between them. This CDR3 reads CATSGSRGTVYGYTF. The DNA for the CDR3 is TGTGCCACCAGTGGTAGCAGGGGCACGGTCTATGGCTACACCTTC.

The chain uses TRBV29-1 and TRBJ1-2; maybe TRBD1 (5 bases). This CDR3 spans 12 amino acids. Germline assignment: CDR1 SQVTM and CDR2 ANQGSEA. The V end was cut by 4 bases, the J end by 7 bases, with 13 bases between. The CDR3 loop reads CSVVPRDSGYTF. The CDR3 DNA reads TGCAGCGTTGTACCTAGGGACTCTGGCTACACCTTC.

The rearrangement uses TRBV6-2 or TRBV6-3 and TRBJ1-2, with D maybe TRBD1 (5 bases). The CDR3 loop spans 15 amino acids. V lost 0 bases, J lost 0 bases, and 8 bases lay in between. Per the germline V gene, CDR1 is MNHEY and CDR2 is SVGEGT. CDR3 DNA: TGTGCCAGCAGTTACTCGTCGACAGCTAACTATGGCTACACCTTC. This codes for CASSYSSTANYGYTF.

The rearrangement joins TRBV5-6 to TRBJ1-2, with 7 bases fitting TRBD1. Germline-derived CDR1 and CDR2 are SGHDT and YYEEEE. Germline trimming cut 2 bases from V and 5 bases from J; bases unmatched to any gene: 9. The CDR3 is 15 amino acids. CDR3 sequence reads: CASSLGDSLYYGYTF. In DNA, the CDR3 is TGTGCCAGCAGCTTAGGGGACAGCCTATATTATGGCTACACCTTC. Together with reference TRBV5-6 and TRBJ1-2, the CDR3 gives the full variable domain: DAGVTQSPTHLIKTRGQQVTLRCSPKSGHDTVSWYQQALGQGPQFIFQYYEEEERQRGNFPDRFSGHQFPNYSSELNVNALLLGDSALYLCASSLGDSLYYGYTFGSGTRLTVV.

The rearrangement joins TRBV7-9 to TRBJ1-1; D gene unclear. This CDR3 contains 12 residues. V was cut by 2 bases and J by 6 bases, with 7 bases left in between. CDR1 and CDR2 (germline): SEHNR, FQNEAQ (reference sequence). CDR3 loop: CASSLNYPEAFF. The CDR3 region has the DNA TGTGCCAGCAGCTTAAATTATCCTGAAGCTTTCTTT.

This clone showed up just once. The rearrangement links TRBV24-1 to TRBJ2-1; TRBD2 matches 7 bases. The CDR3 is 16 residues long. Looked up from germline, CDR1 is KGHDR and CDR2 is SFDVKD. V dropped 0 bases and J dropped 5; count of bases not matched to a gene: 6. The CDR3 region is CATSDLVGGVDNEQFF. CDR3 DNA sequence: TGTGCCACCAGTGATTTGGTGGGGGGGGTGGACAATGAGCAGTTCTTC.

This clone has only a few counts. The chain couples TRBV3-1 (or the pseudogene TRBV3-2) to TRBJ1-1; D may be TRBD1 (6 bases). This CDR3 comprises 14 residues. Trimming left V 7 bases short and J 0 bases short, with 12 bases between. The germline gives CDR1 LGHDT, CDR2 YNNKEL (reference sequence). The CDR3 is CASTKGQMNTEAFF. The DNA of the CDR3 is TGTGCCAGCACTAAAGGACAGATGAACACTGAAGCTTTCTTT.

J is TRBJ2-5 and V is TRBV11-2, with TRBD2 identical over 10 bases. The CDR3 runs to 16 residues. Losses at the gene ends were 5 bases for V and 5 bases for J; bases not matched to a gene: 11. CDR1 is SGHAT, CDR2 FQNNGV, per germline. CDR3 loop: CASSPPGLATRETQYF. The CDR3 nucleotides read TGTGCCAGCAGCCCCCCGGGACTAGCGACGCGGGAGACCCAGTACTTC.

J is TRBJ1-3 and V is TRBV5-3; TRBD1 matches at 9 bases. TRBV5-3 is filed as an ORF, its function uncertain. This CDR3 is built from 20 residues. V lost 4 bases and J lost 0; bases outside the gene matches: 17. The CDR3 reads CARSLTPGQGIWGSGNTIYF. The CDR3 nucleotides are TGTGCCAGAAGCCTTACCCCGGGACAGGGAATCTGGGGCTCTGGAAACACCATATATTTT.

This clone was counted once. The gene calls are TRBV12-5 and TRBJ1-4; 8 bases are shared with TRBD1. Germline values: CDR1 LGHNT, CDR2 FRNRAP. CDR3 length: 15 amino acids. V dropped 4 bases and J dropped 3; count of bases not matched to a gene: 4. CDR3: CASGWTGLPNEKLFF. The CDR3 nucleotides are TGTGCTAGTGGTTGGACAGGGTTGCCTAATGAAAAACTGTTTTTT.

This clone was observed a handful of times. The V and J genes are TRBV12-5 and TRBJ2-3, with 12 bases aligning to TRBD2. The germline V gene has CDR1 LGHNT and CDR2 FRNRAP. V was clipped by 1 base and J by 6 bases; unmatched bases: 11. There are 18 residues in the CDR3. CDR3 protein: CASGLGPGLAGGQDTQYF. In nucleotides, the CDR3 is TGTGCTAGTGGTTTGGGGCCGGGGCTAGCGGGGGGGCAGGATACGCAGTATTTT.

The chain's CDR3 is CAWVRDSGEQYF. CDR3 nucleotides: TGTGCCTGGGTGCGGGACTCGGGTGAGCAGTACTTC. The rearrangement joins TRBV30 to TRBJ2-7, with D maybe TRBD2 (6 bases). The CDR3 loop spans 12 amino acids. V was cut by 5 bases and J by 7 bases, with 15 bases left in between. Germline values: CDR1 GTSNPN, CDR2 SVGIG (reference sequence).

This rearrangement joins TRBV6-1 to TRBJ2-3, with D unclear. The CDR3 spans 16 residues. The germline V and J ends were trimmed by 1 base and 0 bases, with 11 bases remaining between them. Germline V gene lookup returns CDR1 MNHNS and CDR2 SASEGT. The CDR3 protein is CASSEGLLQSTDTQYF. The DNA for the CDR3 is TGTGCCAGCAGTGAAGGGTTACTACAAAGCACAGATACGCAGTATTTT.

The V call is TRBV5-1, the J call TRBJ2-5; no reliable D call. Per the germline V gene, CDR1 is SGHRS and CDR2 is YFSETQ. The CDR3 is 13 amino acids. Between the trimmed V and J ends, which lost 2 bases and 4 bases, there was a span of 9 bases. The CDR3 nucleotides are TGCGCCAGCAGCTTAGGCGGAGCAGAGACCCAGTACTTC. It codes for CASSLGGAETQYF.